These 26 T cell receptor beta chains share one sample of origin, sequenced in a study of tumor and adjacent non-tumor tissue in lung cancer. Three rounds of nested PCR, following a modified ARM-PCR protocol, produced the TCRbeta library. TCRdb reprocessed the multiplex PCR reads with MiXCR, giving one entry per CDR3 protein. This table holds over 60,000 distinct CDR3 sequences, 73% found once. RNA was extracted from bulk tissue without any cell sorting. Sequenced input: lung tumor tissue. The receptors derive from a man aged 55 to 69 with non-small cell lung cancer.

In regard to this clonotype: A read error may account for a junction end that differs from germline. The chain employs TRBV20-1 and TRBJ2-7; D uncertain. CDR1 and CDR2 (germline): DFQATT, SNEGSKA (reference sequence). CDR3 size: 10 residues. The CDR3 here is CSPGPYDQYF. CDR3 bases: TGCAGTCCTGGGCCCTACGATCAGTACTTC.

The CDR3 DNA sequence: TGCAGTGCTAGTGAGGGTGAGCAGTTCTTC. Amino acid sequence: CSASEGEQFF. The chain links TRBV20-1 to TRBJ2-1, with D possibly TRBD2 on 5 matching bases. Germline-derived CDR1 and CDR2 are DFQATT and SNEGSKA (reference sequence). The CDR3 spans 10 residues. Trimming stripped 3 bases from V and 9 bases from J, with 6 bases between.

By share of the sample, this clonotype is medium-sized (0.01 to 0.1%). V usage is TRBV11-1 and J usage is TRBJ2-2, with D possibly matching TRBD2 (5 bases). Germline V lookup: CDR1 SGHAT, CDR2 FQDESV (reference sequence). This CDR3 is built from 14 residues. V shed 6 bases and J shed 5 bases, with 13 bases lying between them. CDR3 nucleotides: TGTGCCAGCAGATATACTAGTGGAACCGGGGAGCTGTTTTTT. Translation gives CASRYTSGTGELFF.

Remarks on this clonotype: Its ends do not fully match the called genes, so a read error is possible. The chain employs TRBV20-1 and TRBJ2-2; D possibly uses TRBD1 or TRBD2 (5 bases each). The CDR3 is made up of 15 amino acids. Germline assignment: CDR1 DFQATT and CDR2 SNEGSKA (reference sequence). The CDR3 spells CSTRGWSRNTGELYF. The CDR3 DNA reads as TGCAGTACTAGGGGATGGTCGCGGAACACCGGGGAGCTGTATTTT.

This chain links TRBV6-5 with TRBJ1-2; TRBD1 agrees at 10 bases. Germline V gives CDR1 MNHEY, CDR2 SVGAGI. This CDR3 is built from 16 residues. The CDR3 sequence: CISGARTGGSNYGYTF. In DNA, the CDR3 is TGTATCAGCGGAGCCCGGACAGGGGGGAGTAACTATGGCTACACCTTC.

Remarks on this clonotype: Because it lacks the conserved phenylalanine or tryptophan at the end, this CDR3 is likely a read error. This chain's CDR3 is CASQSGGSRNNEQFL. CDR3 in DNA: TGTGCCAGCCAGTCGGGCGGGAGTCGGAACAATGAGCAGTTCTTG. J is TRBJ2-1 and V is TRBV6-1; TRBD2 matches at 7 bases. Trimming at V came to 8 bases and at J to 5 bases, leaving 12 bases not matched to a gene. Germline CDR1 reads MNHNS; CDR2 reads SASEGT. The CDR3 has 15 residues.

This clonotype has just one count. The junction departs from germline at one end; a sequencing error may be responsible. V and J are TRBV20-1 and TRBJ1-1; 9 nucleotides agree with TRBD1. CDR1 and CDR2 from the germline V gene are DFQATT and SNEGSKA (reference sequence). The CDR3 totals 14 residues. In nucleotides, the CDR3 is TGCAGAGCTAGTGGGGACAGGGAAGGCATTGAAGTTTTCTTT. Translated, it gives CRASGDREGIEVFF.

This clonotype was seen a single time. One end of the junction varies from germline; a read error may be responsible. V and J are TRBV20-1 and TRBJ1-1, with D possibly TRBD1 on 6 matching bases. The germline V gene encodes CDR1 DFQATT and CDR2 SNEGSKA (reference sequence). The CDR3 is 13 residues long. The CDR3 reads CSARTGRSTEPFF. As DNA, the CDR3 is TGCAGTGCTCGTACAGGGCGGAGTACTGAACCTTTCTTT.

Regarding this clonotype: Just one base apart from a much larger clone, this may be a read error. Without the conserved terminal phenylalanine or tryptophan, this CDR3 likely stems from a read error. CDR3 coding DNA: TGTGCCAGCAGCCTCATGGACAGGGTGAGGGACACTGAAGCTTTCATT. It is translated as CASSLMDRVRDTEAFI. The chain links TRBV7-8 to TRBJ1-1; 8 bases align to TRBD1. Germline V CDR1 and CDR2: SGHVS, FQNEAQ. The trim removed 5 bases at V and 3 bases at J, leaving 11 bases unmatched. The CDR3 contains 16 residues.

V usage is TRBV6-6 and J usage is TRBJ2-1, with a tentative D call TRBD2 (6 bases). This CDR3 contains 15 residues. Germline V gene lookup returns CDR1 MNHNY and CDR2 SVGAGI (reference sequence). Between the trimmed V and J ends, which lost 4 bases and 3 bases, there was a span of 13 bases. CDR3 protein: CASSLGTGGYNEQFF. CDR3 sequence (DNA): TGTGCCAGCAGTTTAGGGACCGGGGGCTACAATGAGCAGTTCTTC.

Worth noting for this clonotype: Since a much larger clone is just one base distant, this may be a read error. The rearrangement uses TRBV12-3 or TRBV12-4 and TRBJ1-5; possible D gene TRBD1, 6 bases. V shed 7 bases and J shed 7 bases, with 14 bases lying between them. The CDR3 runs 13 residues. In DNA form, the CDR3 reads TGTGCCAGCAACTACGACAGGACCCAGCCCCAGCATTTT. Protein product: CASNYDRTQPQHF.

As regards this clonotype: An end of the junction differs from the germline gene, which may be a read error. V is TRBV12-3 or TRBV12-4 and J is TRBJ2-7; no definite D call. This CDR3 is 15 amino acids long. The CDR3 region is CTSSAKTQIQYEQYF. The CDR3 nucleotides are TGTACCAGCAGCGCGAAAACCCAAATCCAGTACGAGCAGTACTTT.

With respect to this clonotype: Just one base apart from a much larger clone, this may be a read error. V and J are TRBV11-2 and TRBJ1-1; D uncertain. The CDR3 is 13 amino acids. Deletions cut 1 base from V and 11 bases from J, with 14 bases between. Looked up from germline, CDR1 is SGHAT and CDR2 is FQNNGV. CDR3 coding DNA: TGTGCCAGCAGCTTAGTAGGGAAAGTAGGCGCTTTCTTT. It specifies CASSLVGKVGAFF.

Comments on this clonotype: The conserved phenylalanine or tryptophan normally closing the CDR3 is absent here, so this likely arose from a read error. V usage is TRBV6-1 and J usage is TRBJ1-5; tentative D call: TRBD1 (5 bases). This CDR3 region has 14 residues. The germline CDR1 and CDR2 sequences are MNHNS and SASEGT. In DNA form, the CDR3 reads TGTACCAGCACCTCGGGACGGGCAAATCAGCCCCAGCATTCT. It translates to CTSTSGRANQPQHS.

As for this clonotype: Being one base from a much bigger clone, this may be a read error. The genes are TRBV5-1 and TRBJ2-2, with D possibly being TRBD1 or TRBD2 (6 bases each). The CDR3 loop spans 15 amino acids. CDR1 and CDR2 from the germline V gene are SGHRS and YFSETQ. The CDR3 here is CVSSLEGQNTGELFF. The CDR3 DNA is TGCGTCAGCAGCTTGGAGGGACAGAACACCGGGGAGCTGTTTTTT.

This clonotype occurred a few times. An end of the junction does not agree with germline; a read error may underlie this. The chain recombines TRBV11-2 with TRBJ1-1, with D perhaps TRBD1 (6 bases). Germline V CDR1 and CDR2: SGHAT, FQNNGV. CDR3 length equals 14 residues. Here the CDR3 reads CAGSLTDSRTEAFF. CDR3 DNA sequence: TGTGCCGGCAGCCTAACGGACAGTCGGACTGAAGCTTTCTTT.

Remarks on this clonotype: A much larger clone is a single base away; this may be a read error. The chain recombines TRBV28 with TRBJ1-2; D perhaps matches TRBD1 (5 bases). The V gene's germline CDR1 is MDHEN and CDR2 SYDVKM. This CDR3 has 14 amino acids. Trimming pared 4 bases from V and 6 bases from J, leaving 15 bases between. CDR3: CASSSGDTPHGYTF. CDR3 coding DNA: TGTGCCAGCAGTTCGGGGGATACACCTCATGGCTACACCTTC.

In the case of this clonotype: Given the absence of the conserved phenylalanine or tryptophan at the CDR3 end, a read error is likely. The chain couples TRBV6-2 or TRBV6-3 to TRBJ1-1, with D unresolved. Germline V gives CDR1 MNHEY, CDR2 SVGEGT. The CDR3 covers 13 residues. Here the CDR3 DNA reads TGTGCCAGCATATTACGGATGAACAATGAAGCTTTCTTA. As protein: CASILRMNNEAFL.

V gene TRBV11-3 combines with J gene TRBJ2-3; 10 bases line up with TRBD2. Germline trimming cut 9 bases from V and 7 bases from J; bases unmatched to any gene: 16. CDR1 and CDR2 from the germline V gene are SGHNT and YENEEA. This CDR3 has 16 residues. The CDR3 DNA follows: TGTGCCAGTAGCCTCGGACTAGCGGATAGCACGAATACGCAGTATTTT. This translates into CASSLGLADSTNTQYF.

There are a few counts of this clonotype. With a much larger clone just one base away, this may be a read error. This chain uses TRBV29-1 with TRBJ2-5, with 7 bases lining up with TRBD2. CDR3 size: 13 residues. CDR1 is SQVTM, CDR2 ANQGSEA, per germline. The CDR3 nucleotides are TGCAGCGTCGAAAGCGGGAAGGGAGAGAGCCAGTACTTC. It encodes CSVESGKGESQYF. Supplemented by reference TRBV29-1 and TRBJ2-5, the full variable domain reads SAVISQKPSRDICQRGTSLTIQCQVDSQVTMMFWYRQQPGQSLTLIATANQGSEATYESGFVIDKFPISRPNLTFSTLTVSNMSPEDSSIYLCSVESGKGESQYFGPGTRLLVL.

A word on this clonotype: The final CDR3 position lacks the conserved phenylalanine or tryptophan, pointing to a likely read error. Because the CDR3's place on the DNA is in doubt, the DNA is left out and the CDR3 is given as listed by TCRdb. The chain combines TRBV6-2 or TRBV6-3 with TRBJ1-1. The CDR3 is 13 residues long, counting both termini. From germline, CDR1 is MNHEY and CDR2 SVGEGT. The CDR3 here is CASSRGGGTETFS.

This sequence joins TRBV2 and TRBJ2-1, with D tentatively TRBD2 (6 bases). Germline CDR1 reads SNHLY; CDR2 reads FYNNEI. The V end lost 7 bases, the J end lost 13 bases, and 20 bases lay between the germline ends. This CDR3 is 13 amino acids long. The CDR3: CASTRDRGMEQFF. The CDR3 DNA reads TGTGCCAGCACTCGAGATCGGGGGATGGAACAGTTCTTC.

Only a few counts were recorded for this clonotype. The chain has TRBV10-3 and TRBJ1-5, with D maybe TRBD1 (6 bases). V lost 6 bases, J lost 5 bases, and 14 bases lay in between. Germline V gene lookup returns CDR1 ENHRY and CDR2 SYGVKD. The CDR3 contains 14 residues. CDR3 residues: CAIRGTSRDQPQHF. The CDR3 DNA is TGTGCCATCAGAGGGACATCGCGAGATCAGCCCCAGCATTTT.

The V gene is TRBV7-8, the J gene TRBJ1-5, with TRBD1 matching 8 bases. The DNA matches TRBJ2-3 better at its end, which makes the J call doubtful. The CDR3 runs to 14 residues. Germline CDR1 SGHVS, CDR2 FQNEAQ. CDR3 coding DNA: TGTGCCAGCAATCCTACGACAGGGGACCAGCCCCAGTATTTT. Translation gives CASNPTTGDQPQYF.

The chain employs TRBV20-1 and TRBJ2-7, with TRBD1 matching 10 bases. Germline CDR1 is DFQATT and CDR2 is SNEGSKA (reference sequence). J gave up 2 bases and V 2 bases, and 9 bases lay outside the gene matches. The CDR3 runs 16 residues. In nucleotides, the CDR3 is TGCAGTGCTAGACGATCACCGGGACAGGGGCCCTACGAGCAGTACTTC. It specifies CSARRSPGQGPYEQYF.

As to this clonotype: The CDR3 end shows no conserved phenylalanine or tryptophan, and so a read error is likely. The V call is TRBV11-3, the J call TRBJ2-1; D is undetermined. The CDR3 covers 15 residues. Germline loops: CDR1 SGHNT, CDR2 YENEEA. V was cut by 4 bases and J by 9 bases, with 19 bases left in between. The CDR3 sequence: CASSSVTPTGSEQFS. The CDR3 DNA sequence: TGTGCCAGCAGCTCCGTGACGCCGACGGGTAGTGAGCAGTTCTCC.